The following is a T cell receptor beta chain sequence with its context. The sample comes from a study of blood T cell repertoires in COVID-19. Turning to the study itself: Whether acute or convalescent, the COVID-19 samples came from the United States, Italy and Spain. From T cells, B-cell-depleted T cells, or PBMCs came the material, which was cDNA or gDNA.

The CDR3 loop spans 14 amino acids. Trimming pared 3 bases from V and 4 bases from J, leaving 12 bases between. Germline lookup yields CDR1 SGHVS and CDR2 FQNEAQ. Authors' analysis steps: Researchers report that nucleated cell counts were estimated from reference gene primer amplification. Libraries were prepared by immunoSEQ multiplex PCR; TCRdb keeps only in-frame clonotypes and omits some of them. The V and J calls and clone size were taken over from that table, and D and trimming were inferred from the DNA. The sample holds roughly 440,000 clones, roughly 88% seen once. This chain uses TRBV7-8 with TRBJ1-2; no reliable D call. Source material: peripheral blood. This clonotype was sampled from a woman aged 45 to 65 with COVID-19, enrolled during active disease. The CDR3 spells CASSFLQSPYGYTF. CDR3 bases: TGTGCCAGCAGCTTTTTACAGAGCCCCTATGGCTACACCTTC.